This T cell receptor (beta chain) came from a study of regulatory T cells. Broader study findings: Hydrophobic residues at CDR3 positions 6 and 7 were enriched in conventional CD4+ T cells of CD3G-deficient patients.

V dropped 3 bases and J dropped 6 bases, with 12 bases sitting between them. Per the germline V gene, CDR1 is MDHEN and CDR2 is SYDVKM. There are 14 residues in the CDR3. Notes on this clone: Its antigen is unidentified.

The primer mix had 52 TRBV and 13 TRBJ primers. Here immunoSEQ multiplex PCR was the method, and the copy in TCRdb shows in-frame clones only, minus some. Of about 15,000 clones in the sample, approximately 82% were seen once. The V call is TRBV28, the J call TRBJ1-5, with TRBD1 as a possible D gene (5 bases). This receptor was identified in a person aged 30 to 39 with CD3G deficiency. The specimen was conventional CD4+ T cells sorted from blood. The CDR3 is CASSLTGPGQPQHF. Written as DNA, the CDR3 is TGTGCCAGCAGTTTGACGGGACCCGGTCAGCCCCAGCATTTT.